These 16 T cell receptor beta chains were all obtained from the same sample, sequenced in a study of blood T cell repertoires in COVID-19. Sequencing was performed with immunoSEQ multiplex PCR; in TCRdb, only in-frame clones are kept and a portion is missing. The sample shows 150,000 to 200,000 clones, about 86% of them seen only once. Sequenced sample: peripheral blood. The receptors shown here come from an older woman with COVID-19, enrolled during active disease.

The V call is TRBV4-3, the J call TRBJ2-3; D not resolved. Trimming pared 2 bases from V and 6 bases from J, leaving 6 bases between. The CDR3 consists of 12 residues. Looked up from germline, CDR1 is LGHNA and CDR2 is YSLEER. In nucleotides, the CDR3 is TGCGCCAGCAGCCAACAGTTGGATACGCAGTATTTT. Translation: CASSQQLDTQYF.

The gene calls are TRBV7-2 and TRBJ1-2; unclear D gene. Germline V lookup: CDR1 SGHTA, CDR2 FQGNSA. The CDR3 consists of 13 residues. V was cut by 5 bases and J by 3 bases, with 10 bases left in between. CDR3 DNA: TGTGCCAGCAGCCTACGTCCTCACTATGGCTACACCTTC. It codes for CASSLRPHYGYTF.

The chain couples TRBV2 to TRBJ2-1; weak D call: TRBD1 (5 bases). The germline CDR1 and CDR2 sequences are SNHLY and FYNNEI. Trimming removed 4 bases at V and 5 bases at J, with 21 bases between. The CDR3 is 17 residues long. The CDR3 region is CASSGKETDFLNNEQFF. DNA for the CDR3: TGTGCCAGCAGTGGAAAGGAGACAGATTTTCTGAACAATGAGCAGTTCTTC. The variable domain in full, with the rest retrieved from reference TRBV2 and TRBJ2-1, is EPEVTQTPSHQVTQMGQEVILRCVPISNHLYFYWYRQILGQKVEFLVSFYNNEISEKSEIFDDQFSVERPDGSNFTLKIRSTKLEDSAMYFCASSGKETDFLNNEQFFGPGTRLTVL.

V and J are TRBV27 and TRBJ1-3; 8 nucleotides line up with TRBD1. V was clipped by 3 bases and J by 1 base; unmatched bases: 2. CDR1 is MNHEY, CDR2 SMNVEV, per germline (reference sequence). CDR3 size: 15 residues. CDR3 region: CASSLTGESGNTIYF. The CDR3 nucleotides are TGTGCCAGCAGTTTGACAGGGGAATCTGGAAACACCATATATTTT.

This sequence joins TRBV5-8 and TRBJ1-2, with D possibly TRBD1 on 5 matching bases. V shed 0 bases and J shed 7 bases, with 7 bases lying between them. The CDR3 has 12 residues. CDR1 and CDR2 (germline): SGHTS, YDEGEE. DNA for the CDR3: TGTGCCAGCAGCTTGGGACAGATTGGCTACACCTTC. Its protein product is CASSLGQIGYTF.

This clone appeared once. The rearrangement joins TRBV18 to TRBJ2-7, with D possibly matching TRBD1 (5 bases). Germline CDR1 and CDR2: KGHSH and LQKENI. The CDR3 is 12 residues long. The V end was cut by 2 bases, the J end by 6 bases, with 8 bases between. CDR3 sequence reads: CASSPTGGEQYF. In DNA, the CDR3 is TGTGCCAGCTCACCAACAGGTGGCGAGCAGTACTTC.

The V call is TRBV5-4, the J call TRBJ1-2; 11 bases line up with TRBD1. Germline-derived CDR1 and CDR2 are SGHNT and YYREEE (reference sequence). The CDR3 has 16 residues. V lost 0 bases to trimming and J lost 7 bases; unmatched junction nucleotides: 8. CDR3 in amino acids: CASSLVGTGGVRGYTF. In nucleotides, the CDR3 is TGTGCCAGCAGCTTGGTCGGGACAGGGGGGGTTCGTGGCTACACCTTC.

The J gene is TRBJ1-6, the V gene TRBV9; no definite D call. Germline CDR1 reads SGDLS; CDR2 reads YYNGEE. CDR3 length equals 14 residues. V was cut by 0 bases and J by 6 bases, with 7 bases left in between. CDR3 in DNA: TGTGCCAGCAGCGTAGGGCAGATTAATTCACCCCTCCACTTT. This translates into CASSVGQINSPLHF. The whole variable domain, remainder taken from reference TRBV9 and TRBJ1-6, is DSGVTQTPKHLITATGQRVTLRCSPRSGDLSVYWYQQSLDQGLQFLIQYYNGEERAKGNILERFSAQQFPDLHSELNLSSLELGDSALYFCASSVGQINSPLHFGNGTRLTVT.

The chain couples TRBV7-2 to TRBJ2-7; D possibly corresponds to TRBD1 (6 bases). The ends were cut back, 5 bases at V and 0 bases at J, with 14 bases in the middle. Looked up from germline, CDR1 is SGHTA and CDR2 is FQGNSA. The CDR3 has 15 amino acids. The CDR3, as DNA: TGTGCCAGCAGCCCCTACCGGGACAACTCCTACGAGCAGTACTTC. It yields the protein CASSPYRDNSYEQYF.

The V gene is TRBV19, the J gene TRBJ1-5; 7 bases are shared with TRBD1. The V segment lost 4 bases and the J segment 0 bases; nucleotides outside the gene matches: 6. Germline V gene sequence: CDR1 LNHDA, CDR2 SQIVND (reference sequence). The CDR3 sequence is 16 residues long. In DNA form, the CDR3 reads TGTGCCAGTAGTAGACGGACAGGCGTTAGCAATCAGCCCCAGCATTTT. Its translation is CASSRRTGVSNQPQHF.

The chain recombines TRBV7-2 with TRBJ1-5, with 8 positions matching TRBD1. V was pared by 3 bases and J by 4 bases, with 8 bases of the junction left unmatched. CDR1 is SGHTA and CDR2 is FQGNSA in the germline V gene. This CDR3 has 16 residues. In DNA, the CDR3 is TGTGCCAGCAGCTTGGGAACAGGGGGTGGTAATCAGCCCCAGCATTTT. This encodes CASSLGTGGGNQPQHF.

The chain recombines TRBV7-8 with TRBJ2-3, with 14 bases fitting TRBD2. The V segment lost 5 bases and the J segment 8 bases; nucleotides outside the gene matches: 15. Germline CDR1 reads SGHVS; CDR2 reads FQNEAQ. This CDR3 has 18 residues. In DNA, the CDR3 is TGTGCCAGCAGCGCCGGGGGCGGGACTAGCGGGAGATATGGTACGCAGTATTTT. Protein: CASSAGGGTSGRYGTQYF.

The V call is TRBV28, the J call TRBJ1-4, with 8 positions matching TRBD1. Germline lookup yields CDR1 MDHEN and CDR2 SYDVKM. With V trimmed by 2 bases and J by 7 bases, 3 bases remained unmatched. CDR3 length equals 14 residues. The CDR3 protein is CASSLRTGTEKLFF. The CDR3 DNA reads TGTGCCAGCAGTTTAAGGACAGGGACTGAAAAACTGTTTTTT.

This clone was seen just once. This rearrangement joins TRBV6-2 or TRBV6-3 to TRBJ2-1; D is possibly TRBD2 (5 bases). Germline V CDR1 and CDR2: MNHEY, SVGEGT. V dropped 2 bases and J dropped 9 bases, with 5 bases sitting between them. The CDR3 contains 11 residues. This CDR3 reads CASSYGSEQFF. DNA of the CDR3: TGTGCCAGCAGTTACGGGAGTGAGCAGTTCTTC.

The J gene is TRBJ1-6, the V gene TRBV7-9, with 9 bases identical to TRBD1. The germline V gene has CDR1 SEHNR and CDR2 FQNEAQ (reference sequence). J gave up 8 bases and V 6 bases, and 5 bases lay outside the gene matches. This CDR3 has 14 residues. This chain's CDR3 is CASSSQGAHSPLHF. The CDR3 bases are TGTGCCAGCAGTTCACAGGGGGCGCATTCACCCCTCCACTTT. The variable domain in full, with the rest retrieved from reference TRBV7-9 and TRBJ1-6, is DTGVSQNPRHKITKRGQNVTFRCDPISEHNRLYWYRQTLGQGPEFLTYFQNEAQLEKSRLLSDRFSAERPKGSFSTLEIQRTEQGDSAMYLCASSSQGAHSPLHFGNGTRLTVT.

J is TRBJ2-7 and V is TRBV19; 12 positions agree with TRBD2. Per germline, CDR1 LNHDA and CDR2 SQIVND (reference sequence). The CDR3 extends over 20 amino acids. The V segment lost 6 bases and the J segment 3 bases; nucleotides outside the gene matches: 21. CDR3 sequence (DNA): TGTGCCAGTAGATCATCCGGGCTAGCGGGAGGGCCAGCCTCTCGCTACGAGCAGTACTTC. Its translation is CASRSSGLAGGPASRYEQYF.